This TCR beta chain appears in the sequencing data of a study of cytomegalovirus exposure and HLA in healthy donors. The study drew the donors from its approximately 110-subject validation cohort, separate from the roughly 700-subject first cohort. The CDR3 covers 15 residues. The germline V and J ends were trimmed by 3 bases and 2 bases, with 12 bases remaining between them. Germline values: CDR1 MNHEY, CDR2 SVGAGI. The protocol was immunoSEQ multiplex PCR, while the TCRdb copy is restricted to in-frame clones and leaves out a portion. The table includes 190,000 or so clones, about 79% detected once.

This chain connects TRBV6-5 to TRBJ2-3, with a weak D call TRBD2 (6 bases). This clonotype was sampled from a young woman in good health and CMV-seropositive. The sequenced material came from PBMCs. DNA of the CDR3: TGTGCCAGCAGTTATTTGGCGGGACCCACAGATACGCAGTATTTT. Protein product: CASSYLAGPTDTQYF.